The 11 T cell receptor beta chains below come from one sample, sequenced in a study of shared T cell receptors in the human thymus. Measured with immunoSEQ multiplex PCR; TCRdb has only the in-frame clones, and not every one. Among around 730,000 clones listed, approximately 85% were seen once. Another study also made use of these data, one on human thymus T cells.

The specimen was thymocytes. The receptors shown here come from a girl in the first two years of life with a congenital heart defect.

Comments on this clone: Other DNA variants within this sample encode the same CDR3. The rearrangement uses TRBV6-1 and TRBJ1-2; TRBD1 is a possible D gene (5 bases). The CDR3 has 15 amino acids. The V and J ends lost 9 bases and 5 bases respectively, with 22 bases between them. Germline CDR1 is MNHNS and CDR2 is SASEGT. The CDR3 region has the DNA TGTGCCAGTAGTCATTCAGGGTTGTCGTGTTATGGCTACACCTTC. Translated, it gives CASSHSGLSCYGYTF.

In this sample, this clone turned up once. The genes are TRBV9 and TRBJ1-2; 9 bases line up with TRBD1. V dropped 3 bases and J dropped 8; count of bases not matched to a gene: 14. Germline loops: CDR1 SGDLS, CDR2 YYNGEE. The CDR3 spans 16 residues. Written as DNA, the CDR3 is TGTGCCAGCAGCGCCAGCCCGGGACAGGGAAGTGGGGGCTACACCTTC. It is translated as CASSASPGQGSGGYTF.

The rearrangement joins TRBV15 to TRBJ1-2, with TRBD1 matching 8 bases. This CDR3 comprises 15 residues. Germline lookup yields CDR1 LNHNV and CDR2 YYDKDF (reference sequence). V lost 3 bases, J lost 2 bases, and 5 bases stayed unmatched. The CDR3 protein is CATSSRDRNNYGYTF. CDR3 nucleotide sequence: TGTGCCACCAGCAGCCGGGACAGGAACAACTATGGCTACACCTTC.

The chain uses TRBV27 and TRBJ1-2, with D possibly being TRBD1 (5 bases). CDR1 and CDR2 (germline): MNHEY, SMNVEV (reference sequence). This CDR3 has 16 amino acids. Trimming cost V 5 bases and J 5 bases, with 21 bases left between them. The CDR3 DNA follows: TGTGCCAGCAGTCGGCGACAGAATTATGGCTTATATGGCTACACCTTC. Its translation: CASSRRQNYGLYGYTF.

The chain joins TRBV7-6 to TRBJ1-4, with 7 bases matching TRBD1. The CDR3 runs to 14 residues. The V segment lost 1 base and the J segment 7 bases; nucleotides outside the gene matches: 3. The germline V gene has CDR1 SGHVS and CDR2 FNYEAQ. CDR3 sequence (DNA): TGTGCCAGCAGCTTAGAACAGGGGAGTGAAAAACTGTTTTTT. The encoded protein is CASSLEQGSEKLFF.

The CDR3 spells CASSIPGSPKYSNQPQHF. The CDR3 region has the DNA TGTGCCAGTAGCATCCCGGGATCCCCAAAATATAGCAATCAGCCCCAGCATTTT. The chain carries TRBV19 and TRBJ1-5; D gene uncertain. Per germline, CDR1 LNHDA and CDR2 SQIVND (reference sequence). This CDR3 contains 18 residues. Trimming stripped 6 bases from V and 0 bases from J, with 21 bases between.

The V and J genes are TRBV4-1 and TRBJ1-2; D might be TRBD1 (6 bases). This CDR3 region has 13 residues. V was cut by 4 bases and J by 8 bases, with 14 bases left in between. The germline CDR1 and CDR2 sequences are MGHRA and YSYEKL. CDR3 sequence (DNA): TGCGCCAGCAGCCCGAGGGGGTTGCGGGGCTACACCTTC. Its protein is CASSPRGLRGYTF.

As concerns this clone: Other nucleotide sequences in the sample specify the same CDR3. The rearrangement joins TRBV5-1 to TRBJ2-5; D is unresolved. Germline assignment: CDR1 SGHRS and CDR2 YFSETQ. The CDR3 runs to 12 residues. Trimming cost V 0 bases and J 4 bases, with 4 bases left between them. The DNA for the CDR3 is TGCGCCAGCAGCTTGGGTAGAGAGACCCAGTACTTC. It yields the protein CASSLGRETQYF.

The chain's CDR3 is CASSLQGGVHNEKLFF. The CDR3 DNA sequence: TGTGCCAGCAGTTTGCAGGGCGGTGTTCATAATGAAAAACTGTTTTTT. The chain employs TRBV27 and TRBJ1-4, with D maybe TRBD1 (5 bases). Germline V gene lookup returns CDR1 MNHEY and CDR2 SMNVEV (reference sequence). V lost 3 bases to trimming and J lost 4 bases, with 15 bases between them. CDR3 length: 16 residues.

The chain couples TRBV6-6 to TRBJ1-2; 8 nucleotides match TRBD1. There are 15 residues in the CDR3. CDR1 and CDR2 from the germline V gene are MNHNY and SVGAGI (reference sequence). The trim removed 5 bases at V and 3 bases at J, leaving 8 bases unmatched. The CDR3 loop is CASSDQQGVDYGYTF. The DNA for the CDR3 is TGTGCCAGCAGTGATCAACAGGGGGTTGACTATGGCTACACCTTC.

V is TRBV2 and J is TRBJ1-1; 9 bases are a match to TRBD1. Germline CDR1 and CDR2: SNHLY and FYNNEI. The CDR3 loop spans 15 amino acids. J was trimmed by 4 bases and V by 8 bases; bases with no gene match: 11. Here the CDR3 DNA reads TGTGCCAGCGACCCGGGACAGGGTAGGGGCACTGAAGCTTTCTTT. It is translated as CASDPGQGRGTEAFF.